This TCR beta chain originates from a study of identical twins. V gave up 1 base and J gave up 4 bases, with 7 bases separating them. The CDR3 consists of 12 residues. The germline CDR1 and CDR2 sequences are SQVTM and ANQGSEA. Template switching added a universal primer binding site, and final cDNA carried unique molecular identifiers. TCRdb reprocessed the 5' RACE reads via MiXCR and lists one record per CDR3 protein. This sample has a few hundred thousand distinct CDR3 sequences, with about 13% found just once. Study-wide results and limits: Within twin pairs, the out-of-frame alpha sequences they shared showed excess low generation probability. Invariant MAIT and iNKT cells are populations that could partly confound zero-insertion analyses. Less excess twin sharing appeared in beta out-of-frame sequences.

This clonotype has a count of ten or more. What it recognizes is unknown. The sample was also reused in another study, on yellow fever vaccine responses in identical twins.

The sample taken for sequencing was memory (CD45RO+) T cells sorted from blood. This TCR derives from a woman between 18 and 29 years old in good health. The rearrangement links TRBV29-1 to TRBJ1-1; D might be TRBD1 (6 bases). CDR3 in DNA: TGCAGCGTTGAAGCAGGGGCCACTGAAGCTTTCTTT. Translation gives CSVEAGATEAFF.